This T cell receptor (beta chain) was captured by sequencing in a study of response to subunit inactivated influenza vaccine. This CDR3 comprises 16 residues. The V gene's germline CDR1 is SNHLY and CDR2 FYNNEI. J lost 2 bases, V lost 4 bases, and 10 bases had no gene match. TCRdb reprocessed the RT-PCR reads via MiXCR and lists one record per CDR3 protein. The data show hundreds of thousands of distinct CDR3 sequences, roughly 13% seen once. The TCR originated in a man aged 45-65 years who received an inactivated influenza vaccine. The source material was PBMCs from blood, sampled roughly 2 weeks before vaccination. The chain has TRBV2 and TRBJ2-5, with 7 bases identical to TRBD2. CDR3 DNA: TGTGCCAGCAGTGTGTTACGGGAGGTGCCTCAAGAGACCCAGTACTTC. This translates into CASSVLREVPQETQYF.